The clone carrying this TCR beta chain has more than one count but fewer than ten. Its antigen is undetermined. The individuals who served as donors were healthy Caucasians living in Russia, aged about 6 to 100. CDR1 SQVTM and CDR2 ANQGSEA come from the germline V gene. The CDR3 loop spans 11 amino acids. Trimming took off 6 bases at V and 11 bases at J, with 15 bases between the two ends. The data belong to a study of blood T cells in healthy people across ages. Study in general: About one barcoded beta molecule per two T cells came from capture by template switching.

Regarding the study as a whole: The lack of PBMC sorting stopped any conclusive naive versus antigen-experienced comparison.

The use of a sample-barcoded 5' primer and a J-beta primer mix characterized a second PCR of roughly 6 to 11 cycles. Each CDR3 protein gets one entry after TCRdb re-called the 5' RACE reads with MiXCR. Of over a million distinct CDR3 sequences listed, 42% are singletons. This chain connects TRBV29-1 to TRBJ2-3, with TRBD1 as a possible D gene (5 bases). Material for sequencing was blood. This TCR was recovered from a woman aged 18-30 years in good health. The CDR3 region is CSVIVGTGQYF. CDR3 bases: TGCAGCGTAATAGTAGGAACAGGGCAGTATTTT.